These 9 T cell receptor beta chains were all obtained from the same sample, sequenced in a study of radiation and T cells in renal cell carcinoma. Stated time point: baseline pretreatment blood. Treatment reported: 15 Gy SBRT to primary tumor, nephrectomy 4 weeks later. Assay: immunoSEQ multiplex PCR; the TCRdb copy retains only in-frame clones and omits some. The sample lists about 140,000 clones, approximately 87% occurring once. The specimen comprised blood, sampled from a patient whose treatment included radiotherapy and nephrectomy. The receptors were sampled from a woman aged 45-65 years with renal cell carcinoma.

The chain employs TRBV5-1 and TRBJ2-2; TRBD2 matches at 7 bases. Germline CDR1 and CDR2: SGHRS and YFSETQ. The CDR3 consists of 15 residues. The V gene end was trimmed by 2 bases and the J gene end by 7 bases; junction bases not matched to a gene: 8. The CDR3 nucleotides are TGCGCCAGCAGCTTAGTCGCGGGAGCGGGCGGGGAGCTGTTTTTT. The encoded protein is CASSLVAGAGGELFF. The full variable domain, its missing parts supplied by reference TRBV5-1 and TRBJ2-2, is KAGVTQTPRYLIKTRGQQVTLSCSPISGHRSVSWYQQTPGQGLQFLFEYFSETQRNKGNFPGRFSGRQFSNSRSEMNVSTLELGDSALYLCASSLVAGAGGELFFGEGSRLTVL.

This sequence joins TRBV28 and TRBJ1-1; D not certain. Germline V lookup: CDR1 MDHEN, CDR2 SYDVKM. Trimming removed 6 bases at V and 0 bases at J, with 8 bases between. This CDR3 has 13 residues. CDR3 loop: CASSRHMNTEAFF. The CDR3 DNA reads TGTGCCAGCAGCAGACACATGAACACTGAAGCTTTCTTT.

This clone has a handful of counts. V is TRBV29-1 and J is TRBJ1-1; D is perhaps TRBD1 (5 bases). Trimming took 7 bases from V and 5 from J, leaving 8 bases between them. This CDR3 has 10 residues. CDR1 and CDR2 (germline): SQVTM, ANQGSEA. The CDR3 DNA reads TGCAGCGGGAGGGGTACTGAAGCTTTCTTT. It specifies CSGRGTEAFF. The full variable domain, with the rest looked up from reference TRBV29-1 and TRBJ1-1, is SAVISQKPSRDICQRGTSLTIQCQVDSQVTMMFWYRQQPGQSLTLIATANQGSEATYESGFVIDKFPISRPNLTFSTLTVSNMSPEDSSIYLCSGRGTEAFFGQGTRLTVV.

CDR3 DNA sequence: TGCAGCGTTGAACCTAGCGGCCGCACAGATACGCAGTATTTT. It codes for CSVEPSGRTDTQYF. The chain couples TRBV29-1 to TRBJ2-3; TRBD2 aligns across 7 bases. Germline V gene data show CDR1 as SQVTM and CDR2 as ANQGSEA. V gave up 2 bases and J gave up 1 base; unmatched junction bases: 3. The CDR3 totals 14 residues.

The table lists this clone with a few counts. The chain uses TRBV10-3 and TRBJ2-5; TRBD2 aligns across 9 bases. The CDR3 loop spans 14 amino acids. Trimming at V came to 5 bases and at J to 2 bases, leaving 3 bases not matched to a gene. CDR1 ENHRY and CDR2 SYGVKD come from the germline V gene. In nucleotides, the CDR3 is TGTGCCATCAGTCCTAGCGGGGAACAAGAGACCCAGTACTTC. Its protein is CAISPSGEQETQYF.

J is TRBJ2-5 and V is TRBV5-1, with 13 bases lining up with TRBD2. J lost 5 bases, V lost 4 bases, and 8 bases had no gene match. The CDR3 totals 16 residues. Germline assignment: CDR1 SGHRS and CDR2 YFSETQ. The CDR3 coding sequence is TGCGCCAGCAGCGCCAAACTAGCGGGGGGGCTGGAGACCCAGTACTTC. Amino acids: CASSAKLAGGLETQYF.

This clone was observed once. This rearrangement joins TRBV30 to TRBJ1-2; D uncertain. The CDR3 totals 14 residues. Trimming took 2 bases from V and 3 from J, leaving 13 bases between them. Germline CDR1 and CDR2: GTSNPN and SVGIG (reference sequence). DNA for the CDR3: TGTGCCTGGAGTCCGGGAGCGGCCTACTATGGCTACACCTTC. Translation gives CAWSPGAAYYGYTF.

The chain has TRBV7-2 and TRBJ2-1; TRBD2 agrees at 8 bases. CDR1 is SGHTA, CDR2 FQGNSA, per germline. The CDR3 runs to 14 residues. The J segment lost 8 bases and the V segment lost 6 bases, leaving 9 bases of the junction unmatched. CDR3 sequence (DNA): TGTGCCAGCAGACCGCCAGCGGGAGACGATGAGCAGTTCTTC. This codes for CASRPPAGDDEQFF. The entire variable domain, with the rest obtained from reference TRBV7-2 and TRBJ2-1, is as follows: GAGVSQSPSNKVTEKGKDVELRCDPISGHTALYWYRQSLGQGLEFLIYFQGNSAPDKSGLPSDRFSAERTGGSVSTLTIQRTQQEDSAVYLCASRPPAGDDEQFFGPGTRLTVL.

The chain couples TRBV18 to TRBJ1-6; a weak D match, TRBD1 (6 bases). Per germline, CDR1 KGHSH and CDR2 LQKENI. The germline V and J ends were trimmed by 3 bases and 0 bases, with 12 bases remaining between them. The length of the CDR3 is 17 residues. The CDR3 sequence is CASSPDRSSSYNSPLHF. The CDR3 DNA sequence: TGTGCCAGCTCACCTGACAGGAGTAGCTCCTATAATTCACCCCTCCACTTT.